This T cell receptor (beta chain) was captured in a study of beta chain features in type 1 diabetes. Turning to the study itself: Researchers looked at roughly 110 million sorted cells across all samples. Study conclusions and caveats: Moderately but significantly shorter TCRB CDR3s were found in Type 1 diabetes patients in all four CD4+ subsets. Patients showed naive, central memory and Treg TCRB repertoires that appeared more similar than those of healthy donors. The analysis here could not establish whether HLA type shapes TCRB rearrangement.

The sample holds many counts of this clone. Its target is not known. The CDR3 contains 14 residues. Germline CDR1 is MDHEN and CDR2 is SYDVKM. With 5 bases clipped from V and 8 bases from J, the junction kept 8 bases outside the gene matches. Expressed TCRB transcripts were sequenced, since all the RNA that had been isolated was reverse transcribed. Sequenced by immunoSEQ multiplex PCR; TCRdb stores in-frame clones only, minus some. The sample shows more than 300,000 clones, 9.3% of them seen only once. The receptor was derived from a young man with type 1 diabetes. V and J are TRBV28 and TRBJ1-4, with 7 positions matching TRBD1. Specimen: central memory CD4+ T cells from blood. Here the CDR3 reads CASSGDSRNEKLFF. CDR3 nucleotides: TGTGCCAGCAGTGGGGACAGTCGAAACGAAAAACTGTTTTTT.